This T cell receptor (beta chain) comes out of a study of technical replicates of blood from a few donors. Profiling relied on immunoSEQ multiplex PCR, and the TCRdb table lists in-frame clones only, not all of them. Of about 89,000 clones listed, 85% to 95% are singletons. The length of the CDR3 is 15 residues. V lost 4 bases, J lost 7 bases, and 17 bases lay in between. From germline, CDR1 is SGHTA and CDR2 FQGNSA. The sequenced sample consisted of T cells isolated from PBMCs. The clonotype was recovered from a human donor in good health. This rearrangement joins TRBV7-2 to TRBJ2-1, with unresolved D. CDR3 region: CASSSTHRRANEQFF. As DNA, the CDR3 is TGTGCCAGCAGCTCGACTCACCGACGAGCGAATGAGCAGTTCTTC.